These T cell receptor beta chains were read from a single sample in a study of T-cell reconstitution after alpha-beta-depleted transplantation in children. TCRdb re-derived calls from the PCR reads in MiXCR, one entry per CDR3 protein. The table has about 300,000 distinct CDR3 sequences, around 7.3% seen once. This material consisted of peripheral blood, taken 360 days after TCRalphabeta/CD19-depleted stem cell transplant. The receptors were gathered from a female patient aged 2 to 10 who had a stem cell transplant for Fanconi anemia, so the T cells may come from the graft donor. The CDR3 runs from the conserved cysteine through the conserved F or W. The D gene is left open where the match is weak. Size is omitted from some rows. Given values are once, few, many or a class for expanded clones.

clone_size: many; v_call: TRBV15; j_call: TRBJ2-7; d_call: TRBD1; cdr3_aa: CATRYGTATTSEQYF; cdr3_nt: TGTGCCACCAGGTATGGGACAGCAACCACGAGCGAGCAGTACTTC
clone_size: many; v_call: TRBV12-3/TRBV12-4; j_call: TRBJ2-5; d_call: NA; cdr3_aa: CASSSTRTPAQYF; cdr3_nt: TGTGCCAGCAGTTCAACTAGGACGCCGGCCCAGTACTTC
clone_size: many; v_call: TRBV28; j_call: TRBJ2-2; d_call: TRBD1; cdr3_aa: CASVKTGSSTGELFF; cdr3_nt: TGTGCCAGTGTGAAGACAGGGAGCTCCACCGGGGAGCTGTTTTTT
clone_size: many; v_call: TRBV29-1; j_call: TRBJ2-2; d_call: TRBD2; cdr3_aa: CSVRGRAESGELFF; cdr3_nt: TGCAGCGTTCGGGGGAGGGCCGAGTCCGGGGAGCTGTTTTTT
clone_size: many; v_call: TRBV28; j_call: TRBJ2-7; d_call: TRBD2; cdr3_aa: CASTGERGLHYEQYF; cdr3_nt: TGTGCCAGCACGGGCGAGCGGGGCCTCCATTACGAGCAGTACTTC
clone_size: many; v_call: TRBV3-1; j_call: TRBJ1-2; d_call: NA; cdr3_aa: CASSQVGQGVDGYTF; cdr3_nt: TGTGCCAGCAGCCAAGTTGGGCAAGGGGTCGATGGCTACACCTTC
clone_size: many; v_call: TRBV6-5; j_call: TRBJ2-3; d_call: NA; cdr3_aa: CASRPTQAGWTDTQYF; cdr3_nt: TGTGCCAGCAGACCCACGCAGGCGGGGTGGACAGATACGCAGTATTTT
clone_size: many; v_call: TRBV20-1; j_call: TRBJ2-7; d_call: NA; cdr3_aa: CSASLRRYLDEQYF; cdr3_nt: TGCAGTGCTAGTCTTCGCAGGTACTTGGACGAGCAGTACTTC
clone_size: many; v_call: TRBV6-2/TRBV6-3; j_call: TRBJ2-1; d_call: NA; cdr3_aa: CASSSWDEQFF; cdr3_nt: TGTGCCAGCAGCTCCTGGGATGAGCAGTTCTTC
clone_size: many; v_call: TRBV20-1; j_call: TRBJ2-5; d_call: NA; cdr3_aa: CSATETQYF; cdr3_nt: TGCAGTGCTACAGAGACCCAGTACTTC
clone_size: many; v_call: TRBV2; j_call: TRBJ2-1; d_call: TRBD2; cdr3_aa: CASREFRLAGGSEQFF; cdr3_nt: TGTGCCAGCAGGGAATTTAGGCTAGCGGGGGGGAGTGAGCAGTTCTTC
clone_size: many; v_call: TRBV4-1; j_call: TRBJ2-1; d_call: TRBD2; cdr3_aa: CASSQLAGLYNEQFF; cdr3_nt: TGCGCCAGCAGCCAACTAGCGGGACTATACAATGAGCAGTTCTTC
clone_size: many; v_call: TRBV28; j_call: TRBJ1-1; d_call: TRBD1; cdr3_aa: CASTRGQEAFF; cdr3_nt: TGTGCCAGCACCAGGGGGCAGGAAGCTTTCTTT
clone_size: many; v_call: TRBV5-1; j_call: TRBJ1-1; d_call: NA; cdr3_aa: CASSSLNRGDTEAFF; cdr3_nt: TGCGCCAGCAGCTCCCTAAATCGGGGGGACACTGAAGCTTTCTTT
clone_size: NA; v_call: TRBV20-1; j_call: TRBJ2-4; d_call: NA; cdr3_aa: CSASWGPGINIQYF; cdr3_nt: TGCAGTGCTAGTTGGGGGCCGGGTATAAACATTCAGTACTTC
clone_size: few; v_call: TRBV4-1; j_call: TRBJ2-1; d_call: TRBD1; cdr3_aa: CASSQGGQGVWGQFF; cdr3_nt: TGCGCCAGCAGCCAAGGGGGACAGGGGGTCTGGGGGCAGTTCTTC
clone_size: many; v_call: TRBV10-3; j_call: TRBJ1-2; d_call: NA; cdr3_aa: CAIQGSPNGYTF; cdr3_nt: TGTGCCATACAGGGATCCCCCAATGGCTACACCTTC
clone_size: few; v_call: TRBV5-5; j_call: TRBJ2-3; d_call: NA; cdr3_aa: CASSWDPAGDTQYF; cdr3_nt: TGTGCCAGCAGCTGGGACCCCGCAGGAGATACGCAGTATTTT
clone_size: NA; v_call: TRBV5-6; j_call: TRBJ2-6; d_call: NA; cdr3_aa: CASSLADRWGTGANVLTF; cdr3_nt: TGTGCCAGCAGCTTGGCGGACCGGTGGGGCACTGGGGCCAACGTCCTGACTTTC
clone_size: medium-sized; v_call: TRBV7-2; j_call: TRBJ2-1; d_call: TRBD2; cdr3_aa: CASSFSGRAYNEQFF; cdr3_nt: TGTGCCAGCAGCTTTAGCGGGAGGGCGTACAATGAGCAGTTCTTC
clone_size: NA; v_call: TRBV6-5; j_call: TRBJ1-6; d_call: NA; cdr3_aa: CASSSIGPPGSPLHF; cdr3_nt: TGTGCCAGCAGTTCCATCGGTCCTCCGGGTTCACCCCTCCACTTT
clone_size: few; v_call: TRBV12-3/TRBV12-4; j_call: TRBJ1-4; d_call: NA; cdr3_aa: CASSPQGGKLFF; cdr3_nt: TGTGCCAGCAGTCCTCAGGGCGGGAAACTGTTTTTT
clone_size: few; v_call: TRBV4-2; j_call: TRBJ2-6; d_call: TRBD1; cdr3_aa: CASTPEGQLRRSGANVLTF; cdr3_nt: TGTGCCAGCACACCCGAGGGACAGCTGAGGCGCTCTGGGGCCAACGTCCTGACTTTC
clone_size: few; v_call: TRBV3-1; j_call: TRBJ1-2; d_call: NA; cdr3_aa: CASSLGLLNTF; cdr3_nt: TGTGCCAGCAGCCTGGGACTGCTCAACACCTTC